This is a list of T cell receptor beta chains from one sample in a study of regulatory T cells in long-lasting Graves disease. From the multiplex PCR reads, TCRdb called clonotypes with MiXCR, one entry per CDR3 protein. The sample has 450,000 to 600,000 distinct CDR3 sequences; 15% to 20% are singletons. These data also formed part of another study, on T cells in Graves' hyperthyroidism and ophthalmopathy.

This material consisted of peripheral blood mononuclear cells (PBMCs), taken at new diagnosis, from a patient treated with antithyroid drugs. Receptor source: a man in his forties with Graves disease. The CDR3 runs from the conserved cysteine through the conserved F or W. A D gene is named only where the DNA matches it firmly. Clone size, where shown, is once, few, many, or a class for clones that have expanded.

>TRBV29-1|TRBD2|.|TRBJ2-7|13
CSVDLAGNHEQYF
TGCAGCGTAGACCTAGCGGGAAATCACGAGCAGTACTTC
>TRBV27|.|many|TRBJ2-1|14
CASSLVTGSNEQFF
TGTGCCAGCAGTTTGGTAACGGGGAGCAATGAGCAGTTCTTC
>TRBV6-2/TRBV6-3|TRBD1|few|TRBJ2-2|17
CASSYPAPGQGTGELFF
TGTGCCAGCAGTTACCCCGCTCCTGGACAGGGGACCGGGGAGCTGTTTTTT
>TRBV6-2/TRBV6-3|TRBD1|many|TRBJ2-3|15
CASSRQGAGTDTQYF
TGTGCCAGCAGTCGACAGGGGGCAGGCACAGATACGCAGTATTTT
>TRBV10-2|.|few|TRBJ2-7|15
CASSERQGRRNEQYF
TGCGCCAGCAGTGAGAGGCAGGGGAGGAGGAACGAGCAGTACTTC
>TRBV12-3/TRBV12-4|TRBD2|many|TRBJ2-5|17
CASSLGLAGKSQETQYF
TGTGCCAGCAGTTTGGGACTAGCGGGAAAGAGCCAAGAGACCCAGTACTTC
>TRBV7-9|TRBD2|many|TRBJ2-3|18
CASSPGTSGTPSTDTQYF
TGTGCCAGCAGCCCCGGGACTAGCGGTACTCCTAGCACAGATACGCAGTATTTT
>TRBV3-1|TRBD1|many|TRBJ1-2|13
CASSYRDRGGYTF
TGTGCCAGCAGCTACCGGGACAGGGGTGGCTACACCTTC
>TRBV12-3/TRBV12-4|.|.|TRBJ1-2|14
CASRLLGGVYGYTF
TGTGCCAGCAGATTATTGGGGGGAGTCTATGGCTACACCTTC
>TRBV4-1|.|.|TRBJ1-1|15
CASSQEAALDTEAFF
TGCGCCAGCAGCCAAGAAGCGGCCTTGGACACTGAAGCTTTCTTT
>TRBV5-1|TRBD1|.|TRBJ1-1|13
CASRRGPDTEAFF
TGCGCCAGCAGGAGGGGGCCAGACACTGAAGCTTTCTTT
>TRBV5-1|.|.|TRBJ2-3|13
CASSRGTADTQYF
TGCGCCAGCAGCCGTGGAACGGCAGATACGCAGTATTTT
>TRBV5-1|TRBD1|many|TRBJ2-5|15
CASSFDRGDQETQYF
TGCGCCAGCAGCTTTGACAGGGGCGACCAAGAGACCCAGTACTTC
>TRBV6-2/TRBV6-3|TRBD2|.|TRBJ2-3|15
CASSYSKAGADTQYF
TGTGCCAGCAGTTACTCGAAGGCGGGAGCAGATACGCAGTATTTT
>TRBV2|.|.|TRBJ2-7|15
CASSASPGFAYEQYF
TGTGCCAGCAGCGCCTCGCCGGGTTTTGCCTACGAGCAGTACTTC
>TRBV30|.|.|TRBJ2-7|14
CAWSGGAGSYEQYF
TGTGCCTGGAGTGGGGGGGCAGGTTCCTACGAGCAGTACTTC
>TRBV12-3/TRBV12-4|TRBD1|.|TRBJ2-7|15
CASSLMGQGAYEQYF
TGTGCCAGCAGTTTAATGGGACAGGGGGCGTACGAGCAGTACTTC
>TRBV12-3/TRBV12-4|TRBD2|many|TRBJ2-3|17
CASSLARLAGPTDTQYF
TGTGCCAGCAGTTTAGCGAGGCTAGCGGGACCCACAGATACGCAGTATTTT
>TRBV4-1|.|.|TRBJ2-2|17
CASSQEGASQITGELFF
TGCGCCAGCAGCCAAGAGGGGGCATCGCAGATCACCGGGGAGCTGTTTTTT
>TRBV11-2|.|many|TRBJ1-3|13
CASSPPVGNTIYF
TGTGCCAGCAGCCCTCCCGTGGGAAACACCATATATTTT
>TRBV7-9|.|.|TRBJ1-2|14
CASSRMGSNYGYTF
TGTGCCAGCAGCCGGATGGGTTCTAACTATGGCTACACCTTC
>TRBV7-9|TRBD2|many|TRBJ2-7|15
CASSFVSGSKYEQYF
TGTGCCAGCAGCTTCGTTAGCGGGAGTAAGTACGAGCAGTACTTC
>TRBV28|.|.|TRBJ2-3|15
CASSLLFTNTDTQYF
TGTGCCAGCAGTTTACTCTTCACTAACACAGATACGCAGTATTTT
>TRBV29-1|.|.|TRBJ1-1|14
CSVDNGAPNTEAFF
TGCAGCGTTGATAACGGGGCACCGAACACTGAAGCTTTCTTT
>TRBV20-1|TRBD2|few|TRBJ2-2|16
CSFSGLAGTNTGELFF
TGCAGCTTCTCGGGACTAGCGGGAACGAACACCGGGGAGCTGTTTTTT
>TRBV30|.|many|TRBJ2-3|15
CAWSVRAGLTDTQYF
TGTGCCTGGAGTGTCAGGGCGGGTCTCACAGATACGCAGTATTTT
>TRBV29-1|TRBD2|.|TRBJ2-7|14
CSVEFGGRAYEQYF
TGCAGCGTTGAATTCGGCGGGAGGGCCTACGAGCAGTACTTC
>TRBV7-2|.|.|TRBJ1-3|17
CASSQNPLSGFGHTIYF
TGTGCCAGCAGCCAAAACCCGTTGTCCGGTTTCGGTCACACCATATATTTT
>TRBV18|.|.|TRBJ2-6|14
CASSTNSGANVLTF
TGTGCCAGCTCCACCAACTCTGGGGCCAACGTCCTGACTTTC
>TRBV20-1|TRBD1|.|TRBJ1-2|16
CSARDFDQGAGYGYTF
TGCAGTGCTAGAGATTTTGATCAGGGGGCGGGCTATGGCTACACCTTC
>TRBV7-3|TRBD1|once|TRBJ2-3|18
CASSSRPDRAIRTDTQYF
TGTGCCAGCAGCTCTCGCCCAGACAGGGCTATTCGCACAGATACGCAGTATTTT
>TRBV5-1|.|many|TRBJ2-5|14
CASSPRDDQETQYF
TGCGCCAGCAGCCCCCGGGACGACCAAGAGACCCAGTACTTC
>TRBV5-1|.|many|TRBJ1-5|15
CASSPLDPRNQPQHF
TGCGCCAGCAGCCCGCTTGATCCGAGGAATCAGCCCCAGCATTTT
>TRBV5-1|TRBD1|few|TRBJ2-7|15
CASSLKGQGAYEQYF
TGCGCCAGCAGCTTAAAGGGACAGGGGGCCTACGAGCAGTACTTC
>TRBV13|TRBD1|few|TRBJ2-7|18
CASSPQPPDRVDSYEQYF
TGTGCCAGCAGCCCCCAACCCCCTGACAGGGTCGATTCCTACGAGCAGTACTTC
>TRBV20-1|.|.|TRBJ1-5|15
CSAREGGGRNQPQHF
TGCAGTGCTAGAGAGGGGGGGGGTAGGAATCAGCCCCAGCATTTT
>TRBV4-2|.|few|TRBJ2-1|15
CASSQERLDGAEQFF
TGTGCCAGCAGCCAAGAGCGACTAGATGGGGCGGAGCAGTTCTTC
>TRBV30|.|many|TRBJ1-1|14
CAWTPGRANTEAFF
TGTGCCTGGACACCTGGCAGGGCGAACACTGAAGCTTTCTTT
>TRBV20-1|TRBD2|.|TRBJ2-7|14
CSAGGSGRAYEQYF
TGCAGTGCTGGAGGTAGCGGGAGGGCCTACGAGCAGTACTTC
>TRBV9|TRBD1|few|TRBJ2-5|14
CASSVRTGTGTQYF
TGTGCCAGCAGCGTTAGGACAGGGACGGGGACCCAGTACTTC
>TRBV30|.|many|TRBJ2-1|11
CALSSYNEQFF
TGTGCTCTGAGCTCCTACAATGAGCAGTTCTTC
>TRBV3-1|TRBD2|many|TRBJ2-7|15
CASSQDGGGPYEQYF
TGTGCCAGCAGCCAAGACGGGGGAGGGCCGTACGAGCAGTACTTC
>TRBV7-6|.|.|TRBJ2-7|15
CASSFDRGLFYEQYF
TGTGCCAGCAGCTTCGACCGGGGGCTTTTCTACGAGCAGTACTTC
>TRBV3-1|.|.|TRBJ2-5|14
CASSQDTATRTQYF
TGTGCCAGCAGCCAAGATACGGCCACTCGGACCCAGTACTTC
>TRBV20-1|.|.|TRBJ2-3|17
CSAGKEQPISSTDTQYF
TGCAGTGCTGGAAAGGAACAGCCAATCTCTAGTACAGATACGCAGTATTTT
>TRBV12-3/TRBV12-4|.|.|TRBJ1-5|14
CASSSEYSNQPQHF
TGTGCCAGCAGTTCCGAATATAGCAATCAGCCCCAGCATTTT
>TRBV20-1|TRBD2|many|TRBJ2-7|16
CSARLGEAGASYEQYF
TGCAGTGCTAGGTTGGGGGAGGCGGGAGCTTCCTACGAGCAGTACTTC
>TRBV19|.|few|TRBJ2-1|16
CASSSSGVLSYNEQFF
TGTGCCAGTAGTAGCTCAGGGGTTTTATCCTACAATGAGCAGTTCTTC
>TRBV5-1|.|many|TRBJ2-1|16
CASSLEKGSPYNEQFF
TGCGCCAGCAGCTTGGAGAAGGGTAGCCCCTACAATGAGCAGTTCTTC
>TRBV20-1|TRBD2|many|TRBJ2-1|14
CSARELAGEGEQFF
TGCAGTGCTAGAGAGCTAGCGGGAGAGGGTGAGCAGTTCTTC
>TRBV7-2|TRBD2|many|TRBJ2-3|15
CASSSLAGAPDTQYF
TGTGCCAGCAGCTCACTAGCGGGAGCCCCCGATACGCAGTATTTT
>TRBV6-5|.|.|TRBJ2-3|19
CASSYNSPSGPQSTDTQYF
TGTGCCAGCAGTTACAACTCCCCGTCGGGACCCCAGAGCACAGATACGCAGTATTTT
>TRBV9|.|.|TRBJ1-2|13
CASSGPINYGYTF
TGTGCCAGCAGCGGTCCCATTAACTATGGCTACACCTTC
>TRBV11-2|TRBD1|few|TRBJ2-1|15
CASSLGQQAYNEQFF
TGTGCCAGCAGCCTGGGACAGCAAGCCTACAATGAGCAGTTCTTC
>TRBV28|TRBD2|many|TRBJ2-7|15
CASSFPAGRGREQYF
TGTGCCAGCAGTTTTCCAGCGGGAAGGGGCCGCGAGCAGTACTTC
>TRBV20-1|.|once|TRBJ2-1|14
CSARKGPTYNEQFF
TGCAGTGCTAGAAAGGGACCAACCTACAATGAGCAGTTCTTC
>TRBV12-3/TRBV12-4|TRBD2|many|TRBJ2-7|14
CASSRTGRAYEQYF
TGTGCCAGCAGTCGGACGGGGAGGGCCTACGAGCAGTACTTC
>TRBV28|.|few|TRBJ1-6|15
CTSTGGLSYNSPLHF
TGTACCAGCACGGGGGGCCTCTCCTATAATTCACCCCTCCACTTT
>TRBV12-5|.|few|TRBJ2-3|13
CASVRDSADTQYF
TGTGCTAGTGTTCGGGACTCAGCAGATACGCAGTATTTT
>TRBV24-1|.|.|TRBJ2-3|15
CATSDPEGRADTQYF
TGTGCCACCAGTGATCCGGAGGGCCGTGCAGATACGCAGTATTTT